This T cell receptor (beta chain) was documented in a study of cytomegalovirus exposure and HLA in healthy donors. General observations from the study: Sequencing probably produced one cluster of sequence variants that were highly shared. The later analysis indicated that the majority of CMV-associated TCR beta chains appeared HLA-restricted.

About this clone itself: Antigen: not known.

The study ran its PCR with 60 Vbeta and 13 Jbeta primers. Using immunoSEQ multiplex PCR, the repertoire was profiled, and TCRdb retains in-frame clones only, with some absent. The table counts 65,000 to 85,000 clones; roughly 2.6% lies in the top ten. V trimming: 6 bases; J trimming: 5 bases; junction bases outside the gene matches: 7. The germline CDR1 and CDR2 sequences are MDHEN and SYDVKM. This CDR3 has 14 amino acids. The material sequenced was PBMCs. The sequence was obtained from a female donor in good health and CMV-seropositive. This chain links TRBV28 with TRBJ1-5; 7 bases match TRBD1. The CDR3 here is CASRPGTAHQPQHF. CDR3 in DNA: TGTGCCAGCAGACCCGGGACAGCGCATCAGCCCCAGCATTTT.